Detailed here is one T cell receptor (beta chain). Original data processing: Reference gene primer amplification gave nucleated cell count estimates. Libraries were prepared by immunoSEQ multiplex PCR; TCRdb keeps only in-frame clonotypes and omits some of them. D and trimming were read from the DNA, whereas the V and J calls and clone size are those reported in that table. The data hold 15,000 to 18,000 clones, with around 83% observed a single time. This entry comes from a study of blood T cell repertoires in COVID-19. Study overall: Sources were T cells, B-cell-depleted T cells, or PBMCs; the material itself was cDNA or gDNA.

The CDR3 covers 12 residues. Trimming left V 0 bases short and J 1 base short, with 3 bases between. Germline CDR1 is GTSNPN and CDR2 is SVGIG (reference sequence). The genes are TRBV30 and TRBJ2-5, with D unclear. The receptor was derived from a man in his sixties with acute or convalescent COVID-19. The specimen was peripheral blood. CDR3 in amino acids: CAWSVLQETQYF. In DNA, the CDR3 is TGTGCCTGGAGTGTACTCCAAGAGACCCAGTACTTC.